The clone carrying this T cell receptor beta chain was seen many times. Unique molecular identifiers featured in how the TCRbeta library was prepared. From the PCR reads, TCRdb called clonotypes with MiXCR, one entry per CDR3 protein. The data contain 170,000 or so distinct CDR3 sequences, less than 8% of them singletons. This sample stems from a study of T-cell reconstitution after alpha-beta-depleted transplantation in children. Germline V CDR1 and CDR2: DFQATT, SNEGSKA (reference sequence). V lost 0 bases, J lost 2 bases, and 11 bases lay in between. The CDR3 is made up of 15 amino acids. The genes are TRBV20-1 and TRBJ2-1; D ambiguous. Sequencing was performed on PBMCs from the stem cell graft donor, taken from the stem cell graft. The receptor's source is a human donor who donated a stem cell graft to a child with Wiskott-Aldrich syndrome. CDR3 DNA: TGCAGTGCTAGAGAAGTACTGGGCCCCTACAATGAGCAGTTCTTC. Encoded protein: CSAREVLGPYNEQFF.